The clone carrying this T cell receptor beta chain was observed a few times. Its antigen is currently unknown. This sample is part of a study of Ad26.COV2.S vaccination and SARS-CoV-2 variants. As for the study in general: Intramuscular Ad26.COV2.S doses were given once or twice, 56 days apart.

Overall study findings and caveats: Ad26.COV2.S recipients had broader spike-specific TCRs (P = 0.0014).

Trimming left V 4 bases short and J 3 bases short, with 17 bases between. The V gene's germline CDR1 is SGHDN and CDR2 FVKESK. The length of the CDR3 is 16 residues. Treatment noted: about 20 received Ad26.COV2.S at low or high dose, single or two shots; roughly 5 received placebo; per-sample allocation not given. Day 63 after the first vaccine or placebo injection was the time point for sampling. This adult donor, from Boston, was 18-55 years old. The administered vaccine (an Ad26 vector) expressed Wuhan-strain SARS-CoV-2 spike. Produced via immunoSEQ multiplex PCR; TCRdb's table is partial and in-frame only. The table shows about 220,000 clones, with 88% occurring only once.

The chain is built from TRBV14 and TRBJ2-3; tentatively, D is TRBD2 (6 bases). This sequence originates from a person aged 18-65 years who received the Ad26.COV2.S COVID-19 vaccine or a placebo. The sequenced sample was peripheral blood, obtained in a trial of Ad26.COV2.S vaccine versus placebo. CDR3 sequence reads: CASSRQWARETDTQYF. Written as DNA, the CDR3 is TGTGCCAGCAGCCGACAGTGGGCGCGGGAAACAGATACGCAGTATTTT. Drawing the rest from reference TRBV14 and TRBJ2-3, the complete variable domain is EAGVTQFPSHSVIEKGQTVTLRCDPISGHDNLYWYRRVMGKEIKFLLHFVKESKQDESGMPNNRFLAERTGGTYSTLKVQPAELEDSGVYFCASSRQWARETDTQYFGPGTRLTVL.